This T cell receptor beta chain emerged from a study of T cell responses to AZD1222 COVID-19 vaccine. Generated by immunoSEQ multiplex PCR, the TCRdb table keeps only in-frame clones and is missing some. The sample contains 70,000 to 85,000 clones, about nine tenths of which appear only once. Concerning this clone: The antigen is not known.

J was trimmed by 6 bases and V by 0 bases; bases with no gene match: 4. Germline V gives CDR1 SGHNT, CDR2 YYREEE (reference sequence). The CDR3 sequence is 14 residues long. General study findings and limits: None of the repertoires were sampled until the peak T cell response had passed. The sample set comprised mostly white British donors with more females, and clonal diversity was possibly underestimated. Unmutated regions of variants are reportedly targeted by nearly half of spike-specific TCRs. Recipients of AZD1222 seropositive at baseline numbered only 6 or 7.

Sequenced material: peripheral blood, taken on day 0 of AZD1222 vaccination. This TCR was sampled from an adult in good health. V usage is TRBV5-4 and J usage is TRBJ1-2; 8 positions match TRBD1. In DNA, the CDR3 is TGTGCCAGCAGCTTGGGACAGGGGTATAATGGCTACACCTTC. This sequence encodes CASSLGQGYNGYTF.